A selection of T cell receptor beta chains follows, all from one sample in a study of OX40 agonist ivuxolimab in advanced cancers. The method was immunoSEQ multiplex PCR; TCRdb's version includes in-frame clones alone and lacks a portion of them. The sample records roughly 56,000 clones, roughly 84% being singletons. The sample consisted of CD4+ or CD8+ T cells sorted from blood, taken in a trial of the OX40 agonist ivuxolimab. The receptor source for this set is an adult with an advanced solid tumor such as melanoma, head and neck, liver or kidney cancer. The CDR3 runs from the conserved cysteine through the conserved F or W. The order of the fields is J gene, clone size, V gene, D gene, CDR3 protein, CDR3 DNA. D genes are given only for firm matches. Size values are once, few and many counts, or a class for expanded clones, and some rows have none.

>TRBJ1-5|once|TRBV7-9|TRBD1
CASSLGGTDSNQPQHF
TGTGCCAGCAGCTTGGGGGGGACAGATAGCAATCAGCCCCAGCATTTT
>TRBJ2-2|.|TRBV30|.
CAWRYLASTGELFF
TGTGCCTGGAGGTACCTAGCGAGCACCGGGGAGCTGTTTTTT
>TRBJ2-7|.|TRBV6-6|TRBD2
CASRFGGGKSEQYF
TGTGCCAGCAGATTCGGGGGGGGGAAGAGCGAGCAGTACTTC
>TRBJ2-5|.|TRBV7-6|.
CASSFQETQYF
TGTGCCAGCAGCTTTCAAGAGACCCAGTACTTC
>TRBJ2-2|once|TRBV28|TRBD2
CASRLGLAGVAGELFF
TGTGCCAGCAGGCTAGGACTAGCGGGAGTCGCCGGGGAGCTGTTTTTT
>TRBJ2-3|.|TRBV19|TRBD1
CATSLTGGSTDTQYF
TGTGCCACCTCCCTGACAGGGGGCAGCACAGATACGCAGTATTTT
>TRBJ1-1|few|TRBV19|.
CASSIVAGTEAFF
TGTGCCAGTAGTATAGTAGCGGGGACCGAAGCTTTCTTT
>TRBJ2-7|once|TRBV23-1|TRBD1
CASSQIPDRDYEQYF
TGCGCCAGCAGTCAAATCCCGGACAGGGACTACGAGCAGTACTTC
>TRBJ1-4|.|TRBV11-2|.
CASTQTGGGAGEKLFF
TGTGCCAGCACCCAGACGGGTGGGGGCGCAGGGGAAAAACTGTTTTTT
>TRBJ2-7|.|TRBV30|TRBD1
CAWSVPGTGYHEQYF
TGTGCCTGGAGTGTACCCGGGACAGGGTATCACGAGCAGTACTTC
>TRBJ1-5|.|TRBV2|TRBD1
CASSPSDTGVGQPQHF
TGTGCCAGCAGTCCGTCCGACACAGGGGTAGGACAGCCCCAGCATTTT
>TRBJ1-1|.|TRBV15|.
CATSRDRAVRAEAFF
TGTGCCACCAGCAGAGATCGGGCAGTCCGTGCTGAAGCTTTCTTT
>TRBJ2-7|.|TRBV7-9|.
CASSSLDYEQYF
TGTGCCAGCAGCTCTCTCGACTACGAGCAGTACTTC
>TRBJ2-3|.|TRBV6-6|TRBD2
CASNRDSGATDTQYF
TGTGCCAGCAACCGGGATAGCGGGGCCACAGATACGCAGTATTTT
>TRBJ1-1|.|TRBV19|TRBD1
CASRVQGSSGEAFF
TGTGCCAGTAGGGTACAGGGGTCAAGCGGTGAAGCTTTCTTT
>TRBJ2-1|.|TRBV28|TRBD1
CASPPGQGTYNEQFF
TGTGCCAGTCCGCCGGGACAGGGGACCTACAATGAGCAGTTCTTC
>TRBJ2-1|.|TRBV5-1|TRBD2
CASSRTSGYNEQFF
TGCGCCAGCAGCCGGACTAGCGGCTACAATGAGCAGTTCTTC
>TRBJ2-2|.|TRBV7-8|.
CASSLVAQTTGELFF
TGTGCCAGCAGCTTAGTAGCACAGACCACCGGGGAGCTGTTTTTT
>TRBJ2-7|few|TRBV19|.
CASNTGTSAYEQYF
TGTGCCAGTAATACCGGGACTTCTGCCTACGAGCAGTACTTC
>TRBJ2-2|.|TRBV6-4|.
CASSASSNTGELFF
TGTGCCAGCAGTGCGTCATCGAACACCGGGGAGCTGTTTTTT
>TRBJ1-2|few|TRBV19|TRBD1
CASSIDSQGNYGYTF
TGTGCCAGTAGTATAGACTCACAGGGGAACTATGGCTACACCTTC
>TRBJ1-3|.|TRBV2|.
CASTEVRGVGNTIYF
TGTGCCAGCACTGAAGTAAGAGGGGTAGGAAACACCATATATTTT
>TRBJ2-5|once|TRBV5-1|.
CASRFGGEETQYF
TGCGCCAGCAGGTTTGGGGGAGAAGAGACCCAGTACTTC
>TRBJ2-7|.|TRBV13|TRBD1
CASSEGRDRGSGEQYF
TGTGCCAGCAGCGAAGGCCGGGACAGGGGATCGGGCGAGCAGTACTTC
>TRBJ1-2|.|TRBV5-6|.
CASSLGQSNYGYTF
TGTGCCAGCAGCTTGGGACAGTCAAACTATGGCTACACCTTC
>TRBJ1-4|.|TRBV7-9|.
CASSRGNWGEKLFF
TGTGCCAGCAGTCGAGGGAACTGGGGTGAAAAACTGTTTTTT
>TRBJ2-2|.|TRBV11-2|TRBD2
CASSPGTSGRAGELFF
TGTGCCAGCAGCCCAGGGACTAGCGGGAGGGCCGGGGAGCTGTTTTTT
>TRBJ2-7|once|TRBV6-5|.
CASSGTGSYEQYF
TGTGCCAGCAGCGGGACCGGGTCCTACGAGCAGTACTTC
>TRBJ2-3|.|TRBV11-2|.
CASSLGLAIDTQYF
TGTGCCAGCAGCTTAGGTCTAGCAATTGATACGCAGTATTTT
>TRBJ2-1|.|TRBV5-4|TRBD1
CASSLVGQGFNEQFF
TGTGCCAGCAGCTTGGTGGGACAGGGGTTCAATGAGCAGTTCTTC
>TRBJ1-3|.|TRBV7-2|.
CASSLEGGRSANTIYF
TGTGCCAGCAGCTTAGAGGGCGGCAGGTCGGCGAACACCATATATTTT
>TRBJ1-2|.|TRBV5-6|.
CASSPTRNYGYTF
TGTGCCAGCAGCCCGACGAGAAACTATGGCTACACCTTC
>TRBJ2-1|.|TRBV6-1|.
CASSEQVGSYNEQFF
TGTGCCAGCAGTGAACAGGTTGGCTCCTACAATGAGCAGTTCTTC
>TRBJ2-3|.|TRBV9|TRBD1
CASSVRDRVTDTQYF
TGTGCCAGCAGCGTACGGGACAGGGTCACAGATACGCAGTATTTT
>TRBJ1-5|.|TRBV19|.
CASSYVGSNNQPQHF
TGTGCCAGTAGTTACGTCGGCTCTAACAATCAGCCCCAGCATTTT
>TRBJ2-1|.|TRBV5-4|TRBD2
CASSSRTSGRVYNEQFF
TGTGCCAGCAGCTCCAGGACTAGCGGGAGGGTCTACAATGAGCAGTTCTTC
>TRBJ2-1|.|TRBV9|TRBD2
CASSAGLANSYNEQFF
TGTGCCAGCAGCGCCGGACTAGCGAACTCCTACAATGAGCAGTTCTTC
>TRBJ1-3|.|TRBV28|.
CASSSGIYSGNTIYF
TGTGCCAGCAGTTCAGGGATCTACTCTGGAAACACCATATATTTT
>TRBJ2-3|.|TRBV6-5|TRBD1
CASRRQGRDTQYF
TGTGCCAGCAGGCGACAGGGGAGAGATACGCAGTATTTT
>TRBJ2-3|.|TRBV9|TRBD1
CASSVGTGARADTQYF
TGTGCCAGCAGCGTAGGGACAGGGGCTCGGGCAGATACGCAGTATTTT
>TRBJ2-1|.|TRBV7-9|TRBD2
CASSLSGGAVEQFF
TGTGCCAGCAGCTTATCCGGGGGGGCGGTTGAGCAGTTCTTC
>TRBJ2-7|.|TRBV11-2|.
CASSTYTGRPPYEQYF
TGTGCCAGCAGCACCTACACAGGGAGGCCACCCTACGAGCAGTACTTC
>TRBJ2-7|.|TRBV11-2|TRBD1
CASSLDGTDYEQYF
TGTGCCAGCAGCTTGGATGGGACAGATTACGAGCAGTACTTC
>TRBJ1-2|.|TRBV6-1|.
CASIPTGSGYGYTF
TGTGCCAGCATCCCCACCGGGAGTGGCTATGGCTACACCTTC
>TRBJ1-2|.|TRBV28|TRBD1
CASSSSDRGKGYTF
TGTGCCAGCAGTTCATCGGACAGGGGCAAAGGCTACACCTTC
>TRBJ2-7|.|TRBV6-1|TRBD1
CASREKLRPGTASYEQYF
TGTGCCAGCAGAGAAAAGCTAAGACCCGGGACAGCCTCCTACGAGCAGTACTTC
>TRBJ2-1|.|TRBV5-8|.
CASGRGSSYNEQFF
TGTGCCAGCGGCAGGGGCAGCTCCTACAATGAGCAGTTCTTC
>TRBJ2-1|.|TRBV13|.
CASSLGRGGGNEQFF
TGTGCCAGCAGCTTAGGCAGGGGAGGGGGCAATGAGCAGTTCTTC